Below, one TCR beta chain is given with its context. This CDR3 is 15 amino acids long. The germline gives CDR1 KGHSH, CDR2 LQKENI. Trimming cost V 2 bases and J 6 bases; bases outside gene matches: 3. These data come from a study of shared clonotypes between healthy human individuals. Study-wide context: Donors had three CD4 naive, three CD4 memory, two CD8 naive and one CD8 memory plate apiece.

Every subset had its genomic DNA shared out evenly among several immunoSEQ plates. Per the study methods: Filtering differed for immunoSEQ, which gave only junction sequences without quality scores. The protocol was immunoSEQ multiplex PCR, while the TCRdb copy is restricted to in-frame clones and leaves out a portion. V and J calls and clone size are those listed in that table; D and trimming were worked out from the DNA. The table has about 1.5 million clones, 95% to 97% seen once. The sample comprised naive CD4+ T cells sorted from blood. Regarding subset: CD45RA+ positively selected. The rearrangement uses TRBV18 and TRBJ1-5, with 11 bases that match TRBD1. This clonotype was sampled from a man younger than 45 in good health. The CDR3 spells CASSPGQGAGQPQHF. The CDR3 DNA reads TGTGCCAGCTCACCAGGACAGGGGGCTGGTCAGCCCCAGCATTTT.